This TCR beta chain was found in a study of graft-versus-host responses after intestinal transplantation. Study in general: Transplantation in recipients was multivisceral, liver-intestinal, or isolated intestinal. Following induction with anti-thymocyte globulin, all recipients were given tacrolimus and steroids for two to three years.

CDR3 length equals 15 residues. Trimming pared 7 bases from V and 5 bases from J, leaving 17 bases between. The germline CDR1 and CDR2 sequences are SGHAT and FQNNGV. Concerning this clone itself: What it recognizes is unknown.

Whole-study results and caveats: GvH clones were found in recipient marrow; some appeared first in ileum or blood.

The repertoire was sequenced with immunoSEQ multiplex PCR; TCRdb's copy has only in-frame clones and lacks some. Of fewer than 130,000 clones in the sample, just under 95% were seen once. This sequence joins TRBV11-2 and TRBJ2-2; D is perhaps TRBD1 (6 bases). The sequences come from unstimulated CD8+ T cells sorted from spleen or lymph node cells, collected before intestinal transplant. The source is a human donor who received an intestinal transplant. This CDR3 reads CASNAGTSLTGELFF. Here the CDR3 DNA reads TGTGCCAGCAACGCCGGGACAAGCCTTACCGGGGAGCTGTTTTTT.